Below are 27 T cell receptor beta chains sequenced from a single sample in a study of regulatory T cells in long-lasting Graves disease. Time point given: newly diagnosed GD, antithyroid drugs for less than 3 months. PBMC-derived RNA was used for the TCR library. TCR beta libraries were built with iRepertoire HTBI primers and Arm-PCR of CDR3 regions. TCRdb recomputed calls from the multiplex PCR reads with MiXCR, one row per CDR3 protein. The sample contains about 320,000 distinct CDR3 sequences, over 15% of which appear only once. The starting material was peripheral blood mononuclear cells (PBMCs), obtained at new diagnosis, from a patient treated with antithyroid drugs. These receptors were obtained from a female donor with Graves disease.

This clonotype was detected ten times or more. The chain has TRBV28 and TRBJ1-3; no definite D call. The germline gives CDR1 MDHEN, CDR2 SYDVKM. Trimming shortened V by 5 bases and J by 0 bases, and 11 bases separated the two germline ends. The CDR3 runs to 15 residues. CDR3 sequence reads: CASSPPGSSGNTIYF. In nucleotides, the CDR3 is TGTGCCAGCAGTCCCCCAGGTTCCTCTGGAAACACCATATATTTT.

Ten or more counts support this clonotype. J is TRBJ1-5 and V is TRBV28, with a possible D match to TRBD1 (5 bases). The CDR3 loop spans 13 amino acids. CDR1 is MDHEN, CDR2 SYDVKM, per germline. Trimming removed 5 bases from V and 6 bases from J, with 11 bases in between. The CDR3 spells CASSRGKSQPQHF. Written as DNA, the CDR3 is TGTGCCAGCAGTCGGGGGAAGAGTCAGCCCCAGCATTTT.

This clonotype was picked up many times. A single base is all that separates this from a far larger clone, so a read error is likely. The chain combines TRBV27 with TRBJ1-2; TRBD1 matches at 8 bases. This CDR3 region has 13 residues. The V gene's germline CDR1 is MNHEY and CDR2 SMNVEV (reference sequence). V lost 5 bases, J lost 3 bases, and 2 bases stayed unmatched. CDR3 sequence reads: CASSRQGYYGYTF. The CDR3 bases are TGTGCCAGCAGTAGACAGGGGTACTATGGCTACACCTTC.

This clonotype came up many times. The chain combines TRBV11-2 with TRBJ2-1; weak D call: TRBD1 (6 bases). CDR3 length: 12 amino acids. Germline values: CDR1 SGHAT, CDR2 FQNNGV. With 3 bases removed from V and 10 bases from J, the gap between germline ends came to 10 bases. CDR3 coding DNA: TGTGCCAGCAGCTTCTTAGACAGGGAGCAGTTCTTC. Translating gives CASSFLDREQFF. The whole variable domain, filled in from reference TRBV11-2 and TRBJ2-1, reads EAGVAQSPRYKIIEKRQSVAFWCNPISGHATLYWYQQILGQGPKLLIQFQNNGVVDDSQLPKDRFSAERLKGVDSTLKIQPAKLEDSAVYLCASSFLDREQFFGPGTRLTVL.

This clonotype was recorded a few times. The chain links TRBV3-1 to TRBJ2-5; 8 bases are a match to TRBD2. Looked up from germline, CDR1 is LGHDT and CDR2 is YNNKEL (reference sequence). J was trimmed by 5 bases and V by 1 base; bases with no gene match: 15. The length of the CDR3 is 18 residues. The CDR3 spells CASSQVGQAGAKGETQYF. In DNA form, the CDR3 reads TGTGCCAGCAGCCAAGTAGGCCAAGCGGGAGCCAAGGGGGAGACCCAGTACTTC.

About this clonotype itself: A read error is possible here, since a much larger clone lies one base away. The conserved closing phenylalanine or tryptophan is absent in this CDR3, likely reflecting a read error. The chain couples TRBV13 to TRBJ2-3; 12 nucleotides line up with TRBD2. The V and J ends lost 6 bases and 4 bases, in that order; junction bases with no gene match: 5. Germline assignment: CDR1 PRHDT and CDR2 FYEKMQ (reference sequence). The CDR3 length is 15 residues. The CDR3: CASSLAGGSADTQYY. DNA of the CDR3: TGTGCCAGCAGTCTAGCGGGAGGGTCCGCAGATACGCAGTATTAT.

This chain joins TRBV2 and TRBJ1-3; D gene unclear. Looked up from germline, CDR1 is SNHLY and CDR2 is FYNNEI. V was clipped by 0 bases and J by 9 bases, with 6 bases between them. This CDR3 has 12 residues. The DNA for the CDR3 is TGTGCCAGCAGTGAAGCCATACGCACCATATATTTT. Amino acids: CASSEAIRTIYF.

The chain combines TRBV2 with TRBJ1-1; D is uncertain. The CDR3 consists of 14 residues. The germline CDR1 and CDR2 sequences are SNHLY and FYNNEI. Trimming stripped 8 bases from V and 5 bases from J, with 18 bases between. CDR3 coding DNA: TGTGCCAGCCCCGAACAAAGCGCACGGACTGAAGCTTTCTTT. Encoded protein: CASPEQSARTEAFF.

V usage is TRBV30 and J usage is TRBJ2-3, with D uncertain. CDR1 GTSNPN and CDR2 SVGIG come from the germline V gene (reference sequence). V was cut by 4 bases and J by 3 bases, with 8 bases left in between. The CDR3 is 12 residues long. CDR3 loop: CAWTHHTDTQYF. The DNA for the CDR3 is TGTGCCTGGACTCATCATACAGATACGCAGTATTTT. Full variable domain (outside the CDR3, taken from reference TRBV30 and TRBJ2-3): SQTIHQWPATLVQPVGSPLSLECTVEGTSNPNLYWYRQAAGRGLQLLFYSVGIGQISSEVPQNLSASRPQDRQFILSSKKLLLSDSGFYLCAWTHHTDTQYFGPGTRLTVL.

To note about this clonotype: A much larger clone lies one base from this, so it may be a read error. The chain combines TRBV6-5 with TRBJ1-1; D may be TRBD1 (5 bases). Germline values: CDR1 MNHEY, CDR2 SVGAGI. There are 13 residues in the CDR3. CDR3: CTSSYSTGGRAFF. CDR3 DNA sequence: TGTACCAGCAGTTACTCGACTGGGGGGAGGGCTTTCTTT.

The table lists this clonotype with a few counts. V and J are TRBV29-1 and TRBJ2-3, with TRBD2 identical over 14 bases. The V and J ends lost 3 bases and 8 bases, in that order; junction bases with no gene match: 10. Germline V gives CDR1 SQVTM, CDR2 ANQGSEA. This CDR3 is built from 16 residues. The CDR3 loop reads CSVEGLAGVGLVTQYF. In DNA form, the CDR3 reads TGCAGCGTTGAGGGACTAGCGGGAGTTGGGCTAGTTACGCAGTATTTT.

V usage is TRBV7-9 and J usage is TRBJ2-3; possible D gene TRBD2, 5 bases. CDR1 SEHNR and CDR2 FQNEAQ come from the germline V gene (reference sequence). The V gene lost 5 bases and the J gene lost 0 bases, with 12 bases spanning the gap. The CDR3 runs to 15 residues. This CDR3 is CASSPPGVSTDTQYF. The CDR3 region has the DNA TGTGCCAGCAGCCCCCCCGGGGTTAGCACAGATACGCAGTATTTT. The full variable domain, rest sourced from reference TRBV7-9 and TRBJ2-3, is DTGVSQNPRHKITKRGQNVTFRCDPISEHNRLYWYRQTLGQGPEFLTYFQNEAQLEKSRLLSDRFSAERPKGSFSTLEIQRTEQGDSAMYLCASSPPGVSTDTQYFGPGTRLTVL.

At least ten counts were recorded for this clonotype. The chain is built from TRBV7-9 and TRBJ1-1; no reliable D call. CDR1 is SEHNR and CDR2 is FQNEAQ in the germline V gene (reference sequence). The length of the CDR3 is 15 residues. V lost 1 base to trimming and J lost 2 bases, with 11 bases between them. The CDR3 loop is CASSLEGTANTEAFF. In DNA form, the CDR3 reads TGTGCCAGCAGCTTAGAAGGCACAGCTAACACTGAAGCTTTCTTT.

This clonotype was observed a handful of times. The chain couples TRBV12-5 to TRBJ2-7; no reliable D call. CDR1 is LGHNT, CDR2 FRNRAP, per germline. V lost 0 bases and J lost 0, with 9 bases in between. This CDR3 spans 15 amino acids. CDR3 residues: CASGLVPWDSYEQYF. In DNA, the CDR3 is TGTGCTAGTGGTTTGGTCCCGTGGGACTCCTACGAGCAGTACTTC.

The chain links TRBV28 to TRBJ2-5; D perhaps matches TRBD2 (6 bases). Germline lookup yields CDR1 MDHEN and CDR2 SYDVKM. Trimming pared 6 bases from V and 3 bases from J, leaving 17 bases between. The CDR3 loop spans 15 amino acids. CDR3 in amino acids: CASSGREDGKETQYF. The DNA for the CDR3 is TGTGCCAGCAGCGGCAGGGAGGATGGGAAAGAGACCCAGTACTTC. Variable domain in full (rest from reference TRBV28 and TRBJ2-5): DVKVTQSSRYLVKRTGEKVFLECVQDMDHENMFWYRQDPGLGLRLIYFSYDVKMKEKGDIPEGYSVSREKKERFSLILESASTNQTSMYLCASSGREDGKETQYFGPGTRLLVL.

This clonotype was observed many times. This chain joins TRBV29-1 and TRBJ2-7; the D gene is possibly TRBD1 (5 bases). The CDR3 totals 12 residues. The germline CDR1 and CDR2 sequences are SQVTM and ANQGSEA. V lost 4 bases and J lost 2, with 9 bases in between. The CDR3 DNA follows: TGCAGCGTTGGCCTGACAGCCTACGAGCAGTACTTC. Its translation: CSVGLTAYEQYF.

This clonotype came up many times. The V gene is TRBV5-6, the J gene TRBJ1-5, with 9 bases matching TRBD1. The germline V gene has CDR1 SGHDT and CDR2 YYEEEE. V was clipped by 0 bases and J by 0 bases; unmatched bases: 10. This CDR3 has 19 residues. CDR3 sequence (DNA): TGTGCCAGCAGCTTGGGGCAGGGGACAGGGAGATATAGCAATCAGCCCCAGCATTTT. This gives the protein CASSLGQGTGRYSNQPQHF. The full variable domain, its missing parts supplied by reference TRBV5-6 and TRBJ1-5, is DAGVTQSPTHLIKTRGQQVTLRCSPKSGHDTVSWYQQALGQGPQFIFQYYEEEERQRGNFPDRFSGHQFPNYSSELNVNALLLGDSALYLCASSLGQGTGRYSNQPQHFGDGTRLSIL.

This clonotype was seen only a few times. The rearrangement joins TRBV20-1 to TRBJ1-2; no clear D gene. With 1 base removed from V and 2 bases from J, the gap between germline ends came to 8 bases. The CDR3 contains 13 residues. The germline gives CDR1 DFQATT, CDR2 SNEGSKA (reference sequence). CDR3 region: CSARVDRNYGYTF. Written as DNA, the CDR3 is TGCAGTGCTAGAGTCGACCGAAACTATGGCTACACCTTC.

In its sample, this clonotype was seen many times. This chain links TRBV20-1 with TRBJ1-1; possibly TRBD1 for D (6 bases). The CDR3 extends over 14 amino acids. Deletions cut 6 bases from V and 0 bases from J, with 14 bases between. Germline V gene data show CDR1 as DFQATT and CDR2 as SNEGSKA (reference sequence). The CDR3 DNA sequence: TGCAGTGCAAAGAGGGGGGCACTGAACACTGAAGCTTTCTTT. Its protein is CSAKRGALNTEAFF.

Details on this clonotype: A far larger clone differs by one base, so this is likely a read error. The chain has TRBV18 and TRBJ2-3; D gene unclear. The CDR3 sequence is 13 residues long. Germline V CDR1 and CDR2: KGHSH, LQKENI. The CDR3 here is CASSPHMIYEKYF. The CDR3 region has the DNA TGTGCCAGCTCACCACACATGATCTACGAGAAGTACTTC.

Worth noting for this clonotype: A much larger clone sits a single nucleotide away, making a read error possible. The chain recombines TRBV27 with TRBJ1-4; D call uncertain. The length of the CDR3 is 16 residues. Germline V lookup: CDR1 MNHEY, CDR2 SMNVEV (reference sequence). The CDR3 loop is CASRSRVRSSNEELFF. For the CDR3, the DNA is TGTGCCAGCCGGTCCCGTGTCCGGTCGAGTAATGAAGAACTGTTTTTT.

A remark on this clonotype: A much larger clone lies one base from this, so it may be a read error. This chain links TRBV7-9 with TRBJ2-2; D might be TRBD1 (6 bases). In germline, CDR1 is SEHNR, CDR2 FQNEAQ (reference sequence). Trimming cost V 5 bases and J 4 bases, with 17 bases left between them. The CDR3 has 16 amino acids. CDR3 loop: CASSLTGQPRTGELFF. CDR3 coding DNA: TGTGCCAGCAGCCTGACCGGACAGCCCCGCACCGGGGAGCTGTTTTTT.

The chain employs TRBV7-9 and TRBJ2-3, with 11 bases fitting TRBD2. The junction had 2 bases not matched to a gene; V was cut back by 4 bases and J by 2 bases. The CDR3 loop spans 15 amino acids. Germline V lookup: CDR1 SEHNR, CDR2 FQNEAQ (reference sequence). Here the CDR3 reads CASSSGLAVTDTQYF. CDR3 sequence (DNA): TGTGCCAGCAGCTCGGGACTAGCGGTCACAGATACGCAGTATTTT.

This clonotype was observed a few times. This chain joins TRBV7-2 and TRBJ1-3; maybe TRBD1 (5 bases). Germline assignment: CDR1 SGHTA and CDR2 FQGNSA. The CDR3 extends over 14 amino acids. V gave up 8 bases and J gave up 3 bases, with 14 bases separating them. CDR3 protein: CASARGDGGNTIYF. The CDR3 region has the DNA TGTGCCAGCGCTCGGGGGGACGGTGGAAACACCATATATTTT.

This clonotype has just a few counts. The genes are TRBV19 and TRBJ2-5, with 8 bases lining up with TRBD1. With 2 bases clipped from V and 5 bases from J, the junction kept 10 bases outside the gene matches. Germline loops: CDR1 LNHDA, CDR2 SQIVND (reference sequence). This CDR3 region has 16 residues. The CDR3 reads CASSILQGAGGETQYF. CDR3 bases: TGTGCCAGTAGTATACTCCAGGGGGCAGGGGGGGAGACCCAGTACTTC.

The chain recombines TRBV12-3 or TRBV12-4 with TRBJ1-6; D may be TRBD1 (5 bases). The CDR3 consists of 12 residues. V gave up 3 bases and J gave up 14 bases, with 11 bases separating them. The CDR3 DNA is TGTGCCAGCAGTTTTGGGGGGTCCACCCTCCACTTT. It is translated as CASSFGGSTLHF.

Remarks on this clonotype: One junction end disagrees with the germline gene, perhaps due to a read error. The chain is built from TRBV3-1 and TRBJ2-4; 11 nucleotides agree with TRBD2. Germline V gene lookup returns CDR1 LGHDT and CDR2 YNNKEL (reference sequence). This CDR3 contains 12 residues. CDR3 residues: CASSLSTSGSVF. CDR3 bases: TGTGCCAGCAGCCTTTCAACTAGCGGGAGTGTCTTC.